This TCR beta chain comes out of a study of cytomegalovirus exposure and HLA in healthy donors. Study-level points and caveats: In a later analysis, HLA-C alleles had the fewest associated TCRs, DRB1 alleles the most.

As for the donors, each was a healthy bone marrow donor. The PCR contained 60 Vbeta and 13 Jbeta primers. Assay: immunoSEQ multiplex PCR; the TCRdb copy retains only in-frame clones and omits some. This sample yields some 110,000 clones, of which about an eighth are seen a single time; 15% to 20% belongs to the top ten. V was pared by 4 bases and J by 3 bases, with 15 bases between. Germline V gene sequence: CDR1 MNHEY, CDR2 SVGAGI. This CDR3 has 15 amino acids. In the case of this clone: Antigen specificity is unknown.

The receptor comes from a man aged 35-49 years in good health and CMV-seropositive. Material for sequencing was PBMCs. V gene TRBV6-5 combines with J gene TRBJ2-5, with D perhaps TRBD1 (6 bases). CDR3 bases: TGTGCCAGCAGTTTTGGCAGGGGCAGTGAAGAGACCCAGTACTTC. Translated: CASSFGRGSEETQYF.